Below are 12 T cell receptor beta chains sequenced from a single sample in a study of blood T cell repertoires in COVID-19. Clones were read by immunoSEQ multiplex PCR, and TCRdb kept only the in-frame ones, dropping some. The sample shows around 270,000 clones, 85% to 90% of them seen only once. Sequenced material: peripheral blood. These receptors all come from a man between 35 and 55 years old with acute or convalescent COVID-19.

The CDR3 nucleotides are TGTGCTAGTGGCCGGGTCGAGGGAGCTTTCTTT. It is translated as CASGRVEGAFF. This rearrangement joins TRBV12-5 to TRBJ1-1; D unclear. This CDR3 has 11 residues. Per the germline V gene, CDR1 is LGHNT and CDR2 is FRNRAP. V was clipped by 6 bases and J by 10 bases, with 12 bases between them.

The V call is TRBV10-3, the J call TRBJ1-2; 11 bases match TRBD1. The length of the CDR3 is 15 residues. Trimming took 5 bases from V and 0 from J; bases not matched to a gene: 2. Germline V gene lookup returns CDR1 ENHRY and CDR2 SYGVKD. The CDR3 reads CAISRTGGANYGYTF. CDR3 nucleotides: TGTGCCATCAGTCGGACAGGGGGCGCTAACTATGGCTACACCTTC.

The gene calls are TRBV7-2 and TRBJ2-1; 7 bases line up with TRBD1. Germline V gene sequence: CDR1 SGHTA, CDR2 FQGNSA. The V gene end was trimmed by 5 bases and the J gene end by 10 bases; junction bases not matched to a gene: 8. The CDR3 consists of 13 residues. CDR3 residues: CASSGPTGKEQFF. The CDR3 DNA reads as TGTGCCAGCAGCGGCCCGACAGGGAAGGAGCAGTTCTTC.

This clone was recorded a few times. The V and J genes are TRBV27 and TRBJ2-7; 10 bases map to TRBD1. Germline V CDR1 and CDR2: MNHEY, SMNVEV (reference sequence). The CDR3 sequence is 14 residues long. The trim removed 6 bases at V and 0 bases at J, leaving 2 bases unmatched. CDR3 bases: TGTGCCAGCAGCCGGGACAGGGGCTCCTACGAGCAGTACTTC. Translation gives CASSRDRGSYEQYF.

The chain carries TRBV29-1 and TRBJ1-4; TRBD1 matches 10 bases. Germline lookup yields CDR1 SQVTM and CDR2 ANQGSEA. This CDR3 contains 11 residues. The trim removed 6 bases at V and 8 bases at J, leaving 0 bases unmatched. DNA of the CDR3: TGCAGCGTGGGACAGGGGGAAAAACTGTTTTTT. This encodes CSVGQGEKLFF.

The rearrangement joins TRBV28 to TRBJ1-2; D unresolved. Germline V gene sequence: CDR1 MDHEN, CDR2 SYDVKM. This CDR3 is 16 amino acids long. The V end lost 3 bases, the J end lost 4 bases, and 18 bases lay between the germline ends. CDR3 DNA sequence: TGTGCCAGCAGTTTTCGGGGAAACAGCGAGCGCTATGGCTACACCTTC. Protein: CASSFRGNSERYGYTF.

The chain uses TRBV4-1 and TRBJ2-7; D call uncertain. The CDR3 is made up of 14 amino acids. Per germline, CDR1 MGHRA and CDR2 YSYEKL. Trimming removed 4 bases from V and 3 bases from J, with 13 bases in between. The DNA of the CDR3 is TGCGCCAGCAGCCTCCAGGAACTCCTCTACGAGCAGTACTTC. Residues: CASSLQELLYEQYF.

This sequence joins TRBV13 and TRBJ2-1; D might be TRBD2 (6 bases). This CDR3 region has 19 residues. V lost 4 bases and J 0 bases, leaving 22 bases between the germline ends. Per germline, CDR1 PRHDT and CDR2 FYEKMQ (reference sequence). Written as DNA, the CDR3 is TGTGCCAGCAGCTCGCTAGCAGGTCAAGCGGGCAGCTCCTACAATGAGCAGTTCTTC. Its protein is CASSSLAGQAGSSYNEQFF.

The chain couples TRBV2 to TRBJ2-1, with 12 bases lining up with TRBD1. The CDR3 totals 15 residues. Trimming took 4 bases from V and 7 from J; bases not matched to a gene: 5. Per the germline V gene, CDR1 is SNHLY and CDR2 is FYNNEI. The CDR3 protein is CASSVGQGARNEQFF. CDR3 DNA: TGTGCCAGCAGTGTGGGACAGGGGGCGAGGAATGAGCAGTTCTTC.

The rearrangement links TRBV2 to TRBJ2-7; 8 bases fit TRBD1. Germline loops: CDR1 SNHLY, CDR2 FYNNEI. V shed 5 bases, J shed 3 bases, and the junction held 6 bases outside the gene matches. CDR3 length: 14 amino acids. DNA for the CDR3: TGTGCCAGCAGTCTTGGACAGGGAAGCTACGAGCAGTACTTC. It codes for CASSLGQGSYEQYF.

This clone came up a few times. V gene TRBV6-5 combines with J gene TRBJ1-2; maybe TRBD1 (5 bases). The CDR3 covers 13 residues. Looked up from germline, CDR1 is MNHEY and CDR2 is SVGAGI. Trimming pared 8 bases from V and 4 bases from J, leaving 14 bases between. CDR3 sequence: CASVASGRYGYTF. CDR3 coding DNA: TGTGCCAGCGTTGCGTCAGGGCGCTATGGCTACACCTTC.

The rearrangement joins TRBV6-6 to TRBJ1-1; TRBD1 matches at 7 bases. J lost 7 bases, V lost 2 bases, and 7 bases had no gene match. Germline V gene data show CDR1 as MNHNY and CDR2 as SVGAGI (reference sequence). The CDR3 runs 14 residues. CDR3 residues: CASSYPTGNDEAFF. The CDR3 coding sequence is TGTGCCAGCAGTTACCCGACAGGGAATGATGAAGCTTTCTTT.